This passage covers 21 T cell receptor beta chains from one sample sequenced in a study of blood T cell repertoires in COVID-19. Measured with immunoSEQ multiplex PCR; TCRdb has only the in-frame clones, and not every one. The repertoire holds some 120,000 clones, with over 65% as singletons. Material for sequencing was peripheral blood. The receptor source for this set is a man aged 25-45 years with acute or convalescent COVID-19.

V gene TRBV6-5 combines with J gene TRBJ2-7; TRBD2 aligns across 8 bases. CDR3 size: 14 residues. With 7 bases clipped from V and 4 bases from J, the junction kept 9 bases outside the gene matches. Germline assignment: CDR1 MNHEY and CDR2 SVGAGI. Here the CDR3 DNA reads TGTGCCAGCAAAAACGGGAGGGCTTCATACGAGCAGTACGTC. Translating gives CASKNGRASYEQYV.

The rearrangement links TRBV4-1 to TRBJ2-5; possibly TRBD1 for D (6 bases). Trimming cost V 6 bases and J 5 bases, with 16 bases left between them. This CDR3 has 14 residues. Germline V CDR1 and CDR2: MGHRA, YSYEKL. The CDR3 DNA follows: TGCGCCAGCAGTTTGAAACAGGGAGTGGAGACCCAGTACTTC. This codes for CASSLKQGVETQYF.

Only a few counts were recorded for this clone. A junction end diverges from the germline sequence, so it may reflect a read error. The chain is built from TRBV7-7 and TRBJ2-2; D may be TRBD1 (5 bases). The CDR3 length is 14 residues. Germline-derived CDR1 and CDR2 are SSHAT and FNYEAQ (reference sequence). Here the CDR3 DNA reads TGTGCTAGCAGCGTGACAGCTAACACCGGGGAGCTGTTTTTT. As protein: CASSVTANTGELFF.

V usage is TRBV18 and J usage is TRBJ2-2, with D perhaps TRBD2 (6 bases). This CDR3 is 17 amino acids long. Germline CDR1 and CDR2: KGHSH and LQKENI. V was trimmed by 2 bases and J by 0 bases, leaving 13 bases between them. The CDR3: CASSPGLRTTNTGELFF. The CDR3 coding sequence is TGTGCCAGCTCACCAGGACTACGGACAACGAACACCGGGGAGCTGTTTTTT.

Here the CDR3 DNA reads TGTGCCAGCAGCTCCTTCGGGACAGCAACTAATGAAAAACTGTTTTTT. The encoded protein is CASSSFGTATNEKLFF. The chain has TRBV5-6 and TRBJ1-4; 7 bases align to TRBD1. The CDR3 consists of 16 residues. V shed 3 bases, J shed 0 bases, and the junction held 5 bases outside the gene matches. Germline lookup yields CDR1 SGHDT and CDR2 YYEEEE.

The V and J genes are TRBV5-6 and TRBJ2-7, with D perhaps TRBD2 (6 bases). The germline CDR1 and CDR2 sequences are SGHDT and YYEEEE. Trimming left V 3 bases short and J 5 bases short, with 12 bases between. The CDR3 is 13 amino acids. The CDR3: CASSSGRGNEQYV. The CDR3 coding sequence is TGTGCCAGCAGCTCAGGGCGGGGAAACGAGCAGTACGTC.

The V call is TRBV3-1 (or the pseudogene TRBV3-2), the J call TRBJ1-2; 8 nucleotides agree with TRBD1. With 4 bases clipped from V and 7 bases from J, the junction kept 14 bases outside the gene matches. Germline CDR1 LGHDT, CDR2 YNNKEL (reference sequence). The CDR3 contains 16 residues. CDR3: CASSPHLSTGGGGYTF. The CDR3 coding sequence is TGTGCCAGCAGCCCCCATTTATCAACAGGGGGAGGTGGCTACACCTTC.

The genes are TRBV6-5 and TRBJ2-2, with TRBD2 as a possible D gene (5 bases). V gave up 5 bases and J gave up 3 bases, with 13 bases separating them. The CDR3 has 15 amino acids. The germline CDR1 and CDR2 sequences are MNHEY and SVGAGI. The CDR3 region has the DNA TGTGCCAGCAGTCTACTACTCGGGGACACCGGGGAGCTGTTTTTT. Translation: CASSLLLGDTGELFF.

This chain connects TRBV6-2 or TRBV6-3 to TRBJ2-1, with D possibly matching TRBD2 (6 bases). This CDR3 is 15 amino acids long. Germline values: CDR1 MNHEY, CDR2 SVGEGT. Deletions cut 1 base from V and 4 bases from J, with 11 bases between. CDR3 bases: TGTGCCAGCAGTTACTACCCGGGAGAATACAATGAGCAGTTCTTC. It translates to CASSYYPGEYNEQFF.

The rearrangement joins TRBV6-1 to TRBJ2-2; 8 nucleotides align to TRBD2. The CDR3 has 16 amino acids. Germline V CDR1 and CDR2: MNHNS, SASEGT. Losses at the gene ends were 2 bases for V and 6 bases for J; bases not matched to a gene: 8. The CDR3 spells CASSELSGRGSGELFF. The CDR3 DNA follows: TGTGCCAGCAGTGAACTGAGCGGGAGAGGGTCCGGGGAGCTGTTTTTT.

This clone appeared a single time. Here the CDR3 DNA reads TGTGCCAGCAAAGTGGGACAGGGCGGTAACACTGAAGCTTTCTTT. This translates into CASKVGQGGNTEAFF. This chain uses TRBV19 with TRBJ1-1; the match to TRBD1 covers 9 bases. Germline V lookup: CDR1 LNHDA, CDR2 SQIVND (reference sequence). With 9 bases clipped from V and 2 bases from J, the junction kept 10 bases outside the gene matches. The CDR3 spans 15 residues.

V gene TRBV4-2 combines with J gene TRBJ1-5, with 10 bases fitting TRBD1. The junction had 4 bases not matched to a gene; V was cut back by 2 bases and J by 6 bases. This CDR3 contains 15 residues. The V gene's germline CDR1 is LGHNA and CDR2 YNFKEQ. The CDR3 DNA is TGTGCCAGCAGCCAACCCGGACAGGGGGGTCAGCCCCAGCATTTT. As protein: CASSQPGQGGQPQHF.

This clone was recorded once. This chain joins TRBV11-2 and TRBJ2-5, with 9 bases identical to TRBD2. Germline-derived CDR1 and CDR2 are SGHAT and FQNNGV. This CDR3 comprises 15 residues. J lost 5 bases, V lost 2 bases, and 6 bases had no gene match. The CDR3 DNA follows: TGTGCCAGCAGCTTATTAGCGGGAGTGGAGGAGACCCAGTACTTC. It yields the protein CASSLLAGVEETQYF.

This chain joins TRBV5-4 and TRBJ1-1; 7 bases are shared with TRBD1. There are 13 residues in the CDR3. V shed 10 bases and J 0 bases; nucleotides not matched to a gene: 6. Germline V lookup: CDR1 SGHNT, CDR2 YYREEE (reference sequence). Here the CDR3 reads CAGSGTVNTEAFF. CDR3 coding DNA: TGTGCCGGGTCCGGGACAGTGAACACTGAAGCTTTCTTT.

The chain has TRBV5-1 and TRBJ1-2, with 7 nucleotides matching TRBD1. From germline, CDR1 is SGHRS and CDR2 YFSETQ. The CDR3 runs to 16 residues. V dropped 4 bases and J dropped 4; count of bases not matched to a gene: 13. DNA for the CDR3: TGCGCCAGCAGCACCGCCGGGACAGACTATCTCTATGGCTACACCTTC. It encodes CASSTAGTDYLYGYTF.

The V and J genes are TRBV11-2 and TRBJ1-2; 8 nucleotides align to TRBD1. The CDR3 consists of 14 residues. Germline CDR1 reads SGHAT; CDR2 reads FQNNGV. Trimming at V came to 3 bases and at J to 4 bases, leaving 4 bases not matched to a gene. The CDR3 DNA follows: TGTGCCAGCAGCTTTGACAGGGGAAGCTATGGCTACACCTTC. As protein: CASSFDRGSYGYTF.

Here the CDR3 reads CASSQDWGSGRGGNIQYF. CDR3 DNA: TGTGCCAGCAGCCAAGATTGGGGTAGCGGGAGAGGAGGAAACATTCAGTACTTC. The chain employs TRBV3-1 (or the pseudogene TRBV3-2) and TRBJ2-4; 9 nucleotides line up with TRBD2. CDR1 and CDR2 from the germline V gene are LGHDT and YNNKEL (reference sequence). V gave up 0 bases and J gave up 6 bases; unmatched junction bases: 12. The CDR3 has 18 residues.

V is TRBV18 and J is TRBJ1-2; D possibly corresponds to TRBD1 (5 bases). V lost 3 bases and J lost 8, with 16 bases in between. Germline V CDR1 and CDR2: KGHSH, LQKENI. CDR3 length: 14 residues. The CDR3 sequence: CASSPRTTGMGYTF. In DNA, the CDR3 is TGTGCCAGCTCACCGCGGACAACTGGTATGGGCTACACCTTC.

This clone was observed a single time. The genes are TRBV2 and TRBJ2-1, with a possible D match to TRBD2 (6 bases). The CDR3 covers 13 residues. Germline CDR1 is SNHLY and CDR2 is FYNNEI. Trimming pared 6 bases from V and 7 bases from J, leaving 13 bases between. Here the CDR3 reads CASSRGLTNEQFF. The CDR3 DNA reads as TGTGCCAGCAGCCGTGGACTAACAAATGAGCAGTTCTTC.

This chain links TRBV27 with TRBJ1-2; no definite D call. CDR1 and CDR2 from the germline V gene are MNHEY and SMNVEV (reference sequence). CDR3 length: 11 residues. Deletions cut 6 bases from V and 4 bases from J, with 6 bases between. CDR3 DNA: TGTGCCAGCAGGGGCACCTATGGCTACACCTTC. This codes for CASRGTYGYTF.

Only one count was recorded for this clone. The genes are TRBV10-3 and TRBJ1-5; D may be TRBD1 (5 bases). V lost 4 bases and J 2 bases, leaving 9 bases between the germline ends. This CDR3 region has 14 residues. Germline V lookup: CDR1 ENHRY, CDR2 SYGVKD. This CDR3 is CAISGSQGNQPQHF. In DNA form, the CDR3 reads TGTGCCATCAGTGGGTCACAGGGCAATCAGCCCCAGCATTTT.